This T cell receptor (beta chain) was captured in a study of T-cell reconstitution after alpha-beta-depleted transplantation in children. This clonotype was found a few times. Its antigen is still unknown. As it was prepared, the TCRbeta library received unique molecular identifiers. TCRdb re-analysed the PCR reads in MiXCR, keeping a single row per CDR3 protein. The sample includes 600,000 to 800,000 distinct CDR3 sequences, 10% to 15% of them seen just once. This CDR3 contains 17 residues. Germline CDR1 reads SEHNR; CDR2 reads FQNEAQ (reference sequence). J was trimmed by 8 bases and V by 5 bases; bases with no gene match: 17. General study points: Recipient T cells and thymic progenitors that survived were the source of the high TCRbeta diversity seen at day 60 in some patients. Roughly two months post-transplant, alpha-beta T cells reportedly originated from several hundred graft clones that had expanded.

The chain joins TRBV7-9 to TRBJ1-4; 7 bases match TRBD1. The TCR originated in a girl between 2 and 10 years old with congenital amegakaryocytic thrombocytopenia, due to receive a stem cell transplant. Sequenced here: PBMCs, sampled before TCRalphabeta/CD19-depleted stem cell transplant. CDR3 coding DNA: TGTGCCAGCAGCGAACCGGGACAGCGCCATTCAAACGAAAAACTGTTTTTT. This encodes CASSEPGQRHSNEKLFF.